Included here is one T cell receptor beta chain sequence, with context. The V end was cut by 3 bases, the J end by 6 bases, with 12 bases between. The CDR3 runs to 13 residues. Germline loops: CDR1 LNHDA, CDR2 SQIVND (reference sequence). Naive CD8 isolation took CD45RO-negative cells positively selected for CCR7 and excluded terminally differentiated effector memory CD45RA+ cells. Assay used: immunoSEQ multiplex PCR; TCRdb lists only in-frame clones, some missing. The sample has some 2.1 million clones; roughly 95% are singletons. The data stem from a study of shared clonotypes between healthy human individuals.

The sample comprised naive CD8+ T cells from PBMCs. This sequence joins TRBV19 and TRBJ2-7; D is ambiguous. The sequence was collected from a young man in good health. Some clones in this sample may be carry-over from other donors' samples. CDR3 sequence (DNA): TGTGCCAGTAGTATTGGTCCGATGGTCGAGCAGTACTTC. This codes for CASSIGPMVEQYF.